Presented here are 30 T cell receptor beta chains from one specimen sequenced in a study of blood T cells in healthy people across ages. With a J-beta primer mix and a sample-barcoded 5' primer, a second PCR ran about 6 to 11 cycles. MiXCR, run by TCRdb on the 5' RACE reads, gives a single entry per CDR3 protein. The table lists about 970,000 distinct CDR3 sequences, around 54% of them singletons, with roughly a fifth in the top ten. Sequencing input: blood. These receptors all come from an older woman in good health.

This clonotype was seen more than once but under ten times. V is TRBV6-5 and J is TRBJ2-7, with a weak D call TRBD1 (6 bases). Per germline, CDR1 MNHEY and CDR2 SVGAGI. Trimming took off 2 bases at V and 2 bases at J, with 10 bases between the two ends. There are 14 residues in the CDR3. CDR3 nucleotide sequence: TGTGCCAGCAGTTACGGGCAGGGGCCCTACGAGCAGTACTTC. This encodes CASSYGQGPYEQYF.

The chain joins TRBV7-2 to TRBJ2-5; D call uncertain. Germline CDR1 and CDR2: SGHTA and FQGNSA. The CDR3 covers 15 residues. The V gene lost 3 bases and the J gene lost 11 bases, with 22 bases spanning the gap. CDR3 bases: TGTGCCAGCAGCTTTTACTCTAGGGCCGGCAATGAGCAGTACTTC. It encodes CASSFYSRAGNEQYF.

The V and J genes are TRBV28 and TRBJ2-4, with D tentatively TRBD1 (5 bases). The CDR3 covers 13 residues. V lost 7 bases to trimming and J lost 10 bases, with 17 bases between them. In germline, CDR1 is MDHEN, CDR2 SYDVKM. DNA of the CDR3: TGTGCCAGCATGGTCAGGGCCCCAGGGATTCAGTACTTC. It specifies CASMVRAPGIQYF.

The chain employs TRBV5-1 and TRBJ2-1, with 8 bases that match TRBD2. The germline gives CDR1 SGHRS, CDR2 YFSETQ. Trimming at V came to 2 bases and at J to 10 bases, leaving 11 bases not matched to a gene. The CDR3 totals 15 residues. This chain's CDR3 is CASSFPGTRSGEQFF. DNA of the CDR3: TGCGCCAGCAGCTTTCCCGGGACTAGGTCGGGGGAGCAGTTCTTC.

The chain joins TRBV19 to TRBJ1-2; possible D gene TRBD1, 6 bases. There are 14 residues in the CDR3. Trimming left V 8 bases short and J 3 bases short, with 16 bases between. Germline assignment: CDR1 LNHDA and CDR2 SQIVND (reference sequence). The CDR3, as DNA: TGTGCCAGTGTCCGGCCAGGGGCAGACTATGGCTACACCTTC. This gives the protein CASVRPGADYGYTF. Full variable domain (remainder filled in from reference TRBV19 and TRBJ1-2): DGGITQSPKYLFRKEGQNVTLSCEQNLNHDAMYWYRQDPGQGLRLIYYSQIVNDFQKGDIAEGYSVSREKKESFPLTVTSAQKNPTAFYLCASVRPGADYGYTFGSGTRLTVV.

Only a few counts were recorded for this clonotype. The chain uses TRBV12-3 or TRBV12-4 and TRBJ1-4, with D possibly being TRBD1 (5 bases). V was pared by 3 bases and J by 8 bases, with 13 bases between. The CDR3 covers 14 residues. CDR3 residues: CASSFGQGGEKLFF. CDR3 nucleotides: TGTGCCAGCAGTTTTGGTCAGGGAGGAGAAAAACTGTTTTTT.

This chain joins TRBV29-1 and TRBJ2-1; D may be TRBD1 or TRBD2 (6 bases each). The CDR3 is made up of 15 amino acids. The V end was cut by 0 bases, the J end by 3 bases, with 12 bases between. Germline V gene data show CDR1 as SQVTM and CDR2 as ANQGSEA. CDR3 loop: CSVEDGGPVYNEQFF. DNA of the CDR3: TGCAGCGTTGAAGATGGGGGGCCGGTCTACAATGAGCAGTTCTTC.

This clonotype was seen more than once but under ten times. This rearrangement joins TRBV7-9 to TRBJ2-2; D uncertain. The V end lost 1 base, the J end lost 6 bases, and 9 bases lay between the germline ends. The CDR3 runs 14 residues. Per germline, CDR1 SEHNR and CDR2 FQNEAQ (reference sequence). For the CDR3, the DNA is TGTGCCAGCAGCTTAGGGCGCAACGCCGGGGAGCTGTTTTTT. Translation: CASSLGRNAGELFF.

This clonotype has just a few counts. This rearrangement joins TRBV5-6 to TRBJ2-3, with D possibly being TRBD2 (6 bases). The germline V gene has CDR1 SGHDT and CDR2 YYEEEE. Trimming cost V 4 bases and J 2 bases, with 17 bases left between them. This CDR3 is built from 16 residues. CDR3 sequence reads: CASSEGLHVNTDTQYF. CDR3 nucleotides: TGTGCCAGCAGCGAGGGACTTCACGTTAACACAGATACGCAGTATTTT.

This clonotype was found a few times. V is TRBV20-1 and J is TRBJ2-7; no firm D call. The CDR3 spans 13 residues. Trimming removed 2 bases at V and 3 bases at J, with 11 bases between. Germline CDR1 is DFQATT and CDR2 is SNEGSKA (reference sequence). The CDR3: CSARSLSNYEQYF. The DNA of the CDR3 is TGCAGTGCTAGAAGTCTATCCAACTACGAGCAGTACTTC.

The chain links TRBV27 to TRBJ1-2; D remains unclear. CDR3 size: 14 residues. Germline CDR1 reads MNHEY; CDR2 reads SMNVEV (reference sequence). V was clipped by 2 bases and J by 1 base, with 8 bases between them. The CDR3 nucleotides are TGTGCCAGCAGTTTAAGGACCCTTAACTATGGCTACACCTTC. Translated: CASSLRTLNYGYTF.

This clonotype occurred a few times. The rearrangement joins TRBV5-6 to TRBJ2-1, with D unclear. The V and J ends lost 5 bases and 1 base respectively, with 10 bases between them. This CDR3 has 14 amino acids. Germline lookup yields CDR1 SGHDT and CDR2 YYEEEE. The CDR3: CASRPMGSYNEQFF. Written as DNA, the CDR3 is TGTGCCAGCAGACCGATGGGTTCCTACAATGAGCAGTTCTTC.

The CDR3: CASSLESTWGGETQYF. Written as DNA, the CDR3 is TGTGCCAGCAGCTTAGAGTCAACCTGGGGGGGAGAGACCCAGTACTTC. The V and J genes are TRBV7-8 and TRBJ2-5; 7 bases fit TRBD2. Germline trimming cut 1 base from V and 4 bases from J; bases unmatched to any gene: 9. Germline CDR1 is SGHVS and CDR2 is FQNEAQ. CDR3 length: 16 residues.

Of note for this clonotype: Compared with germline, one end of the junction differs, possibly owing to a read error. The rearrangement uses TRBV12-3 or TRBV12-4 and TRBJ1-1; D uncertain. This CDR3 comprises 12 residues. CDR3 loop: CACSLLRGRGFF. Here the CDR3 DNA reads TGTGCCTGCAGTTTGTTGCGGGGTCGTGGTTTCTTT.

J is TRBJ2-7 and V is TRBV29-1, with 11 bases aligning to TRBD2. Germline CDR1 is SQVTM and CDR2 is ANQGSEA. V shed 4 bases and J 2 bases; nucleotides not matched to a gene: 1. CDR3 length: 13 amino acids. CDR3 bases: TGCAGCGTTGTGACTAGCGGGGCCTACGAGCAGTACTTC. It is translated as CSVVTSGAYEQYF.

The chain uses TRBV6-1 and TRBJ2-1; D perhaps matches TRBD2 (6 bases). Germline V lookup: CDR1 MNHNS, CDR2 SASEGT. The length of the CDR3 is 15 residues. The ends were cut back, 6 bases at V and 1 base at J, with 13 bases in the middle. The CDR3, as DNA: TGTGCCAGCAGAGATCCGGGACTTTCCTACAATGAGCAGTTCTTC. This gives the protein CASRDPGLSYNEQFF.

A few counts support this clonotype. The rearrangement uses TRBV7-9 and TRBJ2-3, with D perhaps given as TRBD1 or TRBD2 (5 bases each). Deletions cut 4 bases from V and 7 bases from J, with 12 bases between. Germline lookup yields CDR1 SEHNR and CDR2 FQNEAQ (reference sequence). The CDR3 runs 13 residues. The CDR3 DNA is TGTGCCAGCAGCTCACCCCGGGACCATACGCAGTATTTT. Amino acid sequence: CASSSPRDHTQYF.

This clonotype was counted at least ten times. The chain joins TRBV29-1 to TRBJ2-7; 7 bases line up with TRBD2. The CDR3 extends over 13 amino acids. The junction had 8 bases not matched to a gene; V was cut back by 6 bases and J by 3 bases. Germline CDR1 and CDR2: SQVTM and ANQGSEA. This chain's CDR3 is CSVGGLEIYEQYF. CDR3 nucleotide sequence: TGCAGCGTGGGCGGACTAGAAATCTACGAGCAGTACTTC.

The rearrangement joins TRBV27 to TRBJ2-6; D remains ambiguous. The V gene's germline CDR1 is MNHEY and CDR2 SMNVEV (reference sequence). The length of the CDR3 is 14 residues. V was cut by 5 bases and J by 0 bases, with 5 bases left in between. The CDR3 bases are TGTGCCAGCAGTAGGAACTCTGGGGCCAACGTCCTGACTTTC. It specifies CASSRNSGANVLTF.

This chain joins TRBV6-6 and TRBJ2-7; 8 bases are a match to TRBD2. J gave up 4 bases and V 6 bases, and 17 bases lay outside the gene matches. The CDR3 has 17 residues. Germline V lookup: CDR1 MNHNY, CDR2 SVGAGI (reference sequence). The CDR3 protein is CASSQQFFTSGVYEQYF. The DNA for the CDR3 is TGTGCCAGCAGCCAGCAGTTCTTCACTAGCGGAGTTTACGAGCAGTACTTC.

This clonotype occurred once. This sequence joins TRBV6-2 or TRBV6-3 and TRBJ1-1; D uncertain. CDR3 size: 13 residues. Germline V gives CDR1 MNHEY, CDR2 SVGEGT. V gave up 0 bases and J gave up 10 bases, with 12 bases separating them. CDR3 DNA sequence: TGTGCCAGCAGTTACTCGAAGAGCGGAAGAGCTTTCTTT. Encoded protein: CASSYSKSGRAFF.

The genes are TRBV10-3 and TRBJ2-1, with no clear D. CDR1 is ENHRY and CDR2 is SYGVKD in the germline V gene. With 6 bases removed from V and 1 base from J, the gap between germline ends came to 10 bases. This CDR3 contains 14 residues. The CDR3 loop is CAIREDGSYNEQFF. The CDR3, as DNA: TGTGCCATCAGAGAGGACGGTTCCTACAATGAGCAGTTCTTC.

As to this clonotype: A junction boundary mismatches the germline segment, possibly from a read error. The rearrangement links TRBV9 to TRBJ2-3, with D possibly TRBD1 on 6 matching bases. This CDR3 has 13 amino acids. Germline CDR1 and CDR2: SGDLS and YYNGEE. The CDR3 protein is CAGSVGGADTQYF. The CDR3 DNA is TGTGCCGGCAGCGTAGGGGGAGCGGATACGCAGTATTTT.

CDR3 coding DNA: TGCAGCGTTTCAGGGACGGCAAGCGAGCAGTACTTC. This codes for CSVSGTASEQYF. The chain carries TRBV29-1 and TRBJ2-7, with D tentatively TRBD1 or TRBD2 (5 bases each). Between the trimmed V and J ends, which lost 5 bases and 6 bases, there was a span of 14 bases. There are 12 residues in the CDR3. Germline CDR1 reads SQVTM; CDR2 reads ANQGSEA.

The CDR3 is CASSFSDSNPYNSPLHF. The CDR3 DNA reads TGTGCCAGCAGCTTCTCTGACTCCAATCCATATAATTCACCCCTCCACTTT. V gene TRBV7-9 combines with J gene TRBJ1-6; unclear D gene. Germline V gene data show CDR1 as SEHNR and CDR2 as FQNEAQ (reference sequence). Trimming took 3 bases from V and 4 from J, leaving 16 bases between them. This CDR3 contains 17 residues.

This clonotype was picked up a small number of times. The chain has TRBV5-1 and TRBJ2-7, with D possibly TRBD2 on 5 matching bases. Germline CDR1 SGHRS, CDR2 YFSETQ. V lost 3 bases, J lost 3 bases, and 13 bases lay in between. The CDR3 has 14 residues. The CDR3 sequence is CASSSGVLGYEQYF. In DNA, the CDR3 is TGCGCCAGCAGCTCCGGGGTATTGGGCTACGAGCAGTACTTC.

CDR3: CASPPWRDSSTDTQYF. The CDR3 region has the DNA TGTGCCAGCCCTCCTTGGCGGGACAGTTCAACAGATACGCAGTATTTT. This sequence joins TRBV28 and TRBJ2-3, with D tentatively TRBD1 (7 bases). This CDR3 is built from 16 residues. Germline V gene lookup returns CDR1 MDHEN and CDR2 SYDVKM. V was cut by 8 bases and J by 3 bases, with 21 bases left in between.

The chain links TRBV5-1 to TRBJ2-2, with 10 bases matching TRBD2. Germline V gene sequence: CDR1 SGHRS, CDR2 YFSETQ. Trimming at V came to 3 bases and at J to 2 bases, leaving 1 base not matched to a gene. The CDR3 is made up of 15 amino acids. The CDR3 DNA reads as TGCGCCAGCAGCTCTAGCGGGAGTAACACCGGGGAGCTGTTTTTT. Protein sequence: CASSSSGSNTGELFF. Full variable domain (rest looked up from reference TRBV5-1 and TRBJ2-2): KAGVTQTPRYLIKTRGQQVTLSCSPISGHRSVSWYQQTPGQGLQFLFEYFSETQRNKGNFPGRFSGRQFSNSRSEMNVSTLELGDSALYLCASSSSGSNTGELFFGEGSRLTVL.

On this clonotype: A read error may account for a junction end that differs from germline. The V gene is TRBV7-6, the J gene TRBJ2-3; possibly TRBD1 for D (5 bases). The CDR3 loop spans 16 amino acids. CDR1 SGHVS and CDR2 FNYEAQ come from the germline V gene. Here the CDR3 reads CASSLAGVRSTDTRYF. The CDR3 nucleotides are TGTGCCAGCAGCTTAGCAGGGGTCCGTAGCACAGATACGCGGTATTTT.

The chain combines TRBV4-3 with TRBJ2-3; 7 positions match TRBD2. This CDR3 region has 18 residues. Losses at the gene ends were 0 bases for V and 2 bases for J; bases not matched to a gene: 11. Germline V lookup: CDR1 LGHNA, CDR2 YSLEER. The CDR3 bases are TGCGCCAGCAGCCAAGATGGGAGGGGAGGCCTCTTCACAGATACGCAGTATTTT. The encoded protein is CASSQDGRGGLFTDTQYF.